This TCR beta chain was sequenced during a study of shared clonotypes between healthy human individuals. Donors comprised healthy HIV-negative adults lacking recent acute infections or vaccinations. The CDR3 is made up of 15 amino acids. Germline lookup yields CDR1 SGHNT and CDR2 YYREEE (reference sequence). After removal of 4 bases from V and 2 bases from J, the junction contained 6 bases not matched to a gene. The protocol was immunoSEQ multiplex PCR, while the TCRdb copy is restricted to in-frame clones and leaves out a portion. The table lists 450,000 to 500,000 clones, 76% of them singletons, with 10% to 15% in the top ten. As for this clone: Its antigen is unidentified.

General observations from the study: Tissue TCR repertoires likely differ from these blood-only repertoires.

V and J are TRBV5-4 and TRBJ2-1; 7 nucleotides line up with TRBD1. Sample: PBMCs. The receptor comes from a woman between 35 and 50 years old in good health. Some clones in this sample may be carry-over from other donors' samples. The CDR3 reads CASSEDRGPYNEQFF. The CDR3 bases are TGTGCCAGCAGCGAGGATAGGGGGCCCTACAATGAGCAGTTCTTC.